Only one count was recorded for the clone carrying this T cell receptor (beta chain). Clones were sequenced by immunoSEQ multiplex PCR, and TCRdb holds only the in-frame ones, with some missing. This sample has 35,000 to 40,000 clones, with 88% found just once. This sample was taken from a study of T cell changes during pregnancy in multiple sclerosis. The sequencing used CD4+ T cells from peripheral blood mononuclear cells, collected before pregnancy. The clonotype was recovered from a female donor with multiple sclerosis, enrolled in a pregnancy study.

The CDR3 is CASSKELRAPRGNQPQHF. The CDR3 coding sequence is TGTGCCAGCAGCAAAGAGCTAAGGGCCCCACGGGGAAATCAGCCCCAGCATTTT. The J gene is TRBJ1-5, the V gene TRBV21-1. TRBV21-1 is an annotated pseudogene. The CDR3 consists of 18 residues.